Each of the 18 T cell receptor beta chains below was sequenced from the same sample in a study of CD8 T cells in ankylosing spondylitis. TCRdb independently ran MiXCR on the 5' RACE reads; one entry per CDR3 protein. The sample contains under 250,000 distinct CDR3 sequences, about 10% of which appear only once. The sample taken for sequencing was blood, either unsorted or a sorted T cell fraction (not recorded which). Every receptor here comes from a male donor with ankylosing spondylitis or in good health (not recorded which).

This clonotype showed up many times. The chain combines TRBV6-2 or TRBV6-3 with TRBJ2-7, with no clear D. V was clipped by 2 bases and J by 3 bases, with 5 bases between them. CDR1 is MNHEY, CDR2 SVGEGT, per germline. The CDR3 contains 12 residues. The CDR3 DNA sequence: TGTGCCAGCAGTTACGTGGGCTACGAGCAGTACTTC. Its protein is CASSYVGYEQYF.

This clonotype was counted ten times or more. This chain connects TRBV5-1 to TRBJ2-4; 7 bases match TRBD1. J lost 6 bases, V lost 4 bases, and 7 bases had no gene match. Per the germline V gene, CDR1 is SGHRS and CDR2 is YFSETQ. The CDR3 covers 14 residues. The CDR3 protein is CASSLGTEGNIQYF. In DNA, the CDR3 is TGCGCCAGCAGCCTCGGGACAGAGGGAAACATTCAGTACTTC.

This clonotype was picked up many times. J is TRBJ2-6 and V is TRBV6-2 or TRBV6-3; possible D gene TRBD2, 6 bases. The CDR3 is 16 amino acids. V dropped 8 bases and J dropped 6 bases, with 20 bases sitting between them. Germline CDR1 reads MNHEY; CDR2 reads SVGEGT. CDR3 DNA sequence: TGTGCCAGCCATAAGGTCCCGGGAGTTTCGGCCAACGTCCTGACTTTC. Its translation: CASHKVPGVSANVLTF.

In its sample, this clonotype was seen a few times. The chain recombines TRBV20-1 with TRBJ2-1, with 7 positions matching TRBD2. The V gene's germline CDR1 is DFQATT and CDR2 SNEGSKA (reference sequence). The CDR3 runs 13 residues. V was pared by 5 bases and J by 6 bases, with 7 bases of the junction left unmatched. This chain's CDR3 is CSAWEGLSNEQFF. Here the CDR3 DNA reads TGCAGTGCTTGGGAGGGCCTTAGCAATGAGCAGTTCTTC.

The V call is TRBV12-3 or TRBV12-4, the J call TRBJ2-4, with 11 bases fitting TRBD2. J was trimmed by 0 bases and V by 9 bases; bases with no gene match: 4. The CDR3 is made up of 15 amino acids. CDR3 coding DNA: TGTGCCAGTTCAGGACTAGCGGGAGCCAAAAACATTCAGTACTTC. As protein: CASSGLAGAKNIQYF.

The V call is TRBV7-2, the J call TRBJ2-1; possible D gene TRBD1, 5 bases. V was trimmed by 7 bases and J by 8 bases, leaving 15 bases between them. Germline V gene sequence: CDR1 SGHTA, CDR2 FQGNSA. The CDR3 has 13 amino acids. The CDR3 loop reads CASTYRRLDEQFF. As DNA, the CDR3 is TGTGCCAGCACCTACAGGCGACTCGATGAGCAGTTCTTC.

The sample holds many counts of this clonotype. For the CDR3, the DNA is TGCAGCGTTGGGAAAGGGACAACTAACACCGGGGAGCTGTTTTTT. This translates into CSVGKGTTNTGELFF. This chain connects TRBV29-1 to TRBJ2-2; a possible D gene is TRBD1 (6 bases). This CDR3 comprises 15 residues. V lost 4 bases and J 2 bases, leaving 14 bases between the germline ends. Germline-derived CDR1 and CDR2 are SQVTM and ANQGSEA.

V gene TRBV4-2 combines with J gene TRBJ2-1; 13 bases map to TRBD2. The CDR3 is made up of 16 amino acids. With V trimmed by 4 bases and J by 8 bases, 8 bases remained unmatched. The germline V gene encodes CDR1 LGHNA and CDR2 YNFKEQ. The CDR3 region is CASSLRLAGGRDEQFF. The CDR3 nucleotides are TGTGCCAGCAGCCTCAGACTAGCGGGAGGCCGGGATGAGCAGTTCTTC.

This clonotype occurred a few times. The V gene is TRBV7-9, the J gene TRBJ1-2, with TRBD1 identical over 7 bases. V lost 5 bases, J lost 12 bases, and 12 bases stayed unmatched. The length of the CDR3 is 13 residues. CDR1 and CDR2 (germline): SEHNR, FQNEAQ (reference sequence). The CDR3 spells CASSKRRGTDHTF. The CDR3, as DNA: TGTGCCAGCAGCAAAAGGAGAGGGACAGATCACACCTTC.

This clonotype was found a few times. A much larger clone lies a single base off, so this may be a read error. The chain carries TRBV24-1 and TRBJ2-7; no reliable D call. CDR3 length: 13 amino acids. Trimming pared 3 bases from V and 2 bases from J, leaving 7 bases between. Per germline, CDR1 KGHDR and CDR2 SFDVKD. The chain's CDR3 is CATSDRNPYEQYF. Written as DNA, the CDR3 is TGTGCCACCAGTGATCGAAACCCCTACGAGCAGTACTTC.

The gene calls are TRBV12-3 or TRBV12-4 and TRBJ1-5; D is ambiguous. V gave up 1 base and J gave up 5 bases, with 12 bases separating them. The CDR3 has 15 amino acids. DNA for the CDR3: TGTGCCAGCAGTTTAGGAGGTAGGAAGGATCAGCCCCAGCATTTT. It codes for CASSLGGRKDQPQHF.

On this clonotype: This could be a read error, since a much larger clone is one nucleotide away. This rearrangement joins TRBV20-1 to TRBJ2-7, with TRBD1 matching over 8 bases. Per germline, CDR1 DFQATT and CDR2 SNEGSKA (reference sequence). The CDR3 consists of 16 residues. The ends lost 5 bases at V and 3 bases at J; junction bases unmatched: 15. The chain's CDR3 is CSAPRFDRGSIYEQYF. CDR3 nucleotide sequence: TGCAGTGCTCCAAGATTCGACAGGGGAAGTATCTACGAGCAGTACTTC.

There are many counts of this clonotype. The rearrangement links TRBV10-3 to TRBJ2-6; 7 positions agree with TRBD2. Unmatched junction bases numbered 8, after V lost 5 bases and J lost 4 bases. Germline CDR1 reads ENHRY; CDR2 reads SYGVKD. This CDR3 has 16 residues. The CDR3 nucleotides read TGTGCCATCAGTACATTTGGGGGGGTCGGGGCCAACGTCCTGACTTTC. It translates to CAISTFGGVGANVLTF.

This clonotype was recorded many times. The chain couples TRBV11-2 to TRBJ2-1; D is unresolved. The V end lost 6 bases, the J end lost 0 bases, and 9 bases lay between the germline ends. This CDR3 has 14 amino acids. The germline V gene has CDR1 SGHAT and CDR2 FQNNGV. CDR3 coding DNA: TGTGCCAGCAGTTCCCCCGGCTCCTACAATGAGCAGTTCTTC. This translates into CASSSPGSYNEQFF.

This clonotype was detected many times. The chain carries TRBV13 and TRBJ2-3; possibly TRBD2 for D (6 bases). Germline CDR1 and CDR2: PRHDT and FYEKMQ (reference sequence). CDR3 length equals 14 residues. Trimming cost V 10 bases and J 5 bases, with 19 bases left between them. This CDR3 is CATAGTSIVDTQYF. The CDR3 DNA reads as TGTGCCACCGCCGGGACTTCTATTGTAGATACGCAGTATTTT. The variable domain in full, completed from reference TRBV13 and TRBJ2-3, reads AAGVIQSPRHLIKEKRETATLKCYPIPRHDTVYWYQQGPGQDPQFLISFYEKMQSDKGSIPDRFSAQQFSDYHSELNMSSLELGDSALYFCATAGTSIVDTQYFGPGTRLTVL.

This clonotype was counted ten times or more. The rearrangement joins TRBV28 to TRBJ2-6; 8 bases are a match to TRBD1. Germline values: CDR1 MDHEN, CDR2 SYDVKM. The CDR3 has 17 residues. With V trimmed by 3 bases and J by 4 bases, 8 bases remained unmatched. In DNA form, the CDR3 reads TGTGCCAGCAGTTTCGAACAGGGGGGCTTCGGGGCCAACGTCCTGACTTTC. As protein: CASSFEQGGFGANVLTF.

This clonotype has a count of ten or more. The chain recombines TRBV20-1 with TRBJ2-5, with TRBD2 identical over 15 bases. The germline V gene encodes CDR1 DFQATT and CDR2 SNEGSKA (reference sequence). The CDR3 has 17 amino acids. V was clipped by 6 bases and J by 3 bases; unmatched bases: 11. CDR3 protein: CSAYKGLAGGPEETQYF. DNA of the CDR3: TGCAGTGCCTACAAGGGACTAGCGGGGGGACCCGAAGAGACCCAGTACTTC.

This clonotype appeared a few times. In DNA form, the CDR3 reads TGTGCCAGCAGCTTAGGGGGGGGACAGGGGGCTAACTATGGCTACACCTTC. This codes for CASSLGGGQGANYGYTF. The V and J genes are TRBV7-2 and TRBJ1-2, with TRBD1 identical over 11 bases. J was trimmed by 0 bases and V by 1 base; bases with no gene match: 4. This CDR3 is 17 amino acids long. Germline CDR1 is SGHTA and CDR2 is FQGNSA.